This TCR beta chain was retrieved from a study of blood T cell repertoires in COVID-19. In the study overall: The United States, Italy and Spain were the sources of the acute and convalescent COVID-19 samples.

Source study methods: Estimated nucleated cell counts came from reference gene primer amplification. Assay: immunoSEQ multiplex PCR; the TCRdb copy retains only in-frame clones and omits some. Clone size and V and J calls were adopted from that table, with D and trimming inferred from the DNA. The data hold around 58,000 clones, with 88% observed a single time. This CDR3 is built from 16 residues. Trimming shortened V by 0 bases and J by 5 bases, and 17 bases separated the two germline ends. Germline-derived CDR1 and CDR2 are SGHRS and YFSETQ. This clone has just a few counts. This clonotype was obtained from a human donor in a cohort sampled during active COVID-19. Material for sequencing was peripheral blood. V and J are TRBV5-1 and TRBJ1-1, with unresolved D. CDR3 residues: CASSLAGDGVGTEAFF. CDR3 bases: TGCGCCAGCAGCTTGGCCGGAGACGGGGTTGGAACTGAAGCTTTCTTT. Filled out from reference TRBV5-1 and TRBJ1-1, the complete variable domain reads KAGVTQTPRYLIKTRGQQVTLSCSPISGHRSVSWYQQTPGQGLQFLFEYFSETQRNKGNFPGRFSGRQFSNSRSEMNVSTLELGDSALYLCASSLAGDGVGTEAFFGQGTRLTVV.